This TCR beta chain is drawn from a study of blood T cells in healthy people across ages. This clonotype showed up many times. Its antigen remains unknown. Whole-study results and caveats: Fewer expanded clones and more diversity marked long-lived versus aged donors. The donors' CMV status was not determined, possibly confounding changes in expanded clonotypes.

A second PCR of roughly 7 to 11 cycles used a sample-barcoded 5' primer and a J-beta primer mix. Researchers report that a template-switch adaptor with 12 random nucleotides tagged each cDNA molecule. One entry per CDR3 protein results from TCRdb running MiXCR on the 5' RACE reads. The sample has around 1.7 million distinct CDR3 sequences, 28% seen once. This CDR3 comprises 13 residues. Trimming removed 5 bases from V and 2 bases from J, with 7 bases in between. Germline values: CDR1 SGHTA, CDR2 FQGNSA. This sequence originates from a young woman in good health. The specimen was blood. The chain recombines TRBV7-2 with TRBJ2-1, with no clear D. As DNA, the CDR3 is TGTGCCAGCAGCCTCGTTACCTACAATGAGCAGTTCTTC. Its protein product is CASSLVTYNEQFF.